The text below deals with one T cell receptor beta chain. Authors' analysis steps: Reference gene primer amplification gave estimated nucleated cell counts. The assay was immunoSEQ multiplex PCR, and TCRdb's table has in-frame clones only and misses some. That table furnishes V, J and clone size, whereas the DNA furnished D and trimming. Here the sample spans fewer than 350,000 clones, around 87% being singletons. The data were taken from a study of blood T cell repertoires in COVID-19. About the study: Acute and convalescent COVID-19 specimens originated in the United States, Italy and Spain. From T cells, B-cell-depleted T cells, or PBMCs came the material, which was cDNA or gDNA.

Germline CDR1 SNHLY, CDR2 FYNNEI. With V trimmed by 8 bases and J by 9 bases, 11 bases remained unmatched. CDR3 length equals 14 residues. J is TRBJ1-5 and V is TRBV2; TRBD1 matches 9 bases. This receptor was identified in a woman between 45 and 65 years old who had recovered from COVID-19. The source material was peripheral blood. CDR3 coding DNA: TGTGCCAGCGGCAGGGACAGGGATGCTACGCCCCAGCATTTT. It codes for CASGRDRDATPQHF.